The TCR beta chain under discussion was sequenced for a study of CXCR3-negative and CXCR3-positive naive CD8 T cells. Germline loops: CDR1 SNHLY, CDR2 FYNNEI. CDR3 length: 14 residues. Triplicates of over 250,000 cells were sorted from each CD8+ T cell subset. Comment on this clonotype: The antigen remains unidentified.

Study outcomes and limitations: Naive CXCR3-positive and CXCR3-negative cells shared similar TRBV-TRBJ usage, unlike memory cells.

5' RACE that incorporated UMI labels was used to prepare the TRB cDNA libraries. TCRdb reprocessed the 5' RACE reads, with one entry per CDR3 protein and no DNA. The sample's table shows over 100,000 distinct CDR3 sequences. Sample: naive CXCR3- CD8+ T cells from blood. Sample subset: CD45RO-CCR7+CD27+CD95- naive CD8+ T cells lacking CXCR3 (TNR3-). The TCR comes from a human donor in good health. Some clones in this sample may be carry-over from other donors' samples. The chain recombines TRBV2 with TRBJ2-3; TCRdb gives TRBD1 as the D gene, but with no DNA this cannot be confirmed. CDR3 in amino acids: CASRRDPSTDTQYF.